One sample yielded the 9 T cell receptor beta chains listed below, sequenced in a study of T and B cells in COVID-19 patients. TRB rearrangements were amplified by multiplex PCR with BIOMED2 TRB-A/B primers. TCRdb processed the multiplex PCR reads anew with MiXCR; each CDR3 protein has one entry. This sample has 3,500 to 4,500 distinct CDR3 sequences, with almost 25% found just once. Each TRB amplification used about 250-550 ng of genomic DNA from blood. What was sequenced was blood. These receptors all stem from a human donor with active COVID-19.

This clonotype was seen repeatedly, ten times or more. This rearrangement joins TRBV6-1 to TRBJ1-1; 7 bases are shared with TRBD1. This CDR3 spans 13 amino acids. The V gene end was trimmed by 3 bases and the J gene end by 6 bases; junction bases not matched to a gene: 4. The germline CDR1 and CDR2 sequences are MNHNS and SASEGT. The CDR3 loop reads CASSEGDRSEAFF. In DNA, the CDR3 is TGTGCCAGCAGTGAGGGGGACAGATCTGAAGCTTTCTTT.

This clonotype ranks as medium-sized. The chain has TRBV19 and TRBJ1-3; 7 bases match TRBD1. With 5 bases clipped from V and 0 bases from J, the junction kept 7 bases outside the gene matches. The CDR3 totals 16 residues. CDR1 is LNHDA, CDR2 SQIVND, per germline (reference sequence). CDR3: CASSLTGDPSGNTIYF. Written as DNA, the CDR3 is TGTGCCAGTAGTCTAACAGGGGATCCCTCTGGAAACACCATATATTTT.

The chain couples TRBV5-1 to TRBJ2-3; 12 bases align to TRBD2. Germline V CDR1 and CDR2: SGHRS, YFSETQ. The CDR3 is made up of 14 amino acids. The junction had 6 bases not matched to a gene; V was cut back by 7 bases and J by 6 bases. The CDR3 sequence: CASFLAGGDDTQYF. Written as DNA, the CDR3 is TGCGCCAGCTTTCTAGCGGGAGGGGATGATACGCAGTATTTT.

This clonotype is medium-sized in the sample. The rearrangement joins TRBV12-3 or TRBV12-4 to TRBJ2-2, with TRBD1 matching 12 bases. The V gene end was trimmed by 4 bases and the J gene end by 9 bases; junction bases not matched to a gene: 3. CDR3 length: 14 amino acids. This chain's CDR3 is CASSSGTGGRELFF. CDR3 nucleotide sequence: TGTGCCAGCAGTTCCGGGACAGGGGGCCGGGAGCTGTTTTTT.

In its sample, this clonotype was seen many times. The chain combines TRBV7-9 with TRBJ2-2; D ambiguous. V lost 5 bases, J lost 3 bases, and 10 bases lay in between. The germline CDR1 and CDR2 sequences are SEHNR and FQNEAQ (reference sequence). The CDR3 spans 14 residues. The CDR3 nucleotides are TGTGCCAGCAGCCCCGACGGGTACACCGGGGAGCTGTTTTTT. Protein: CASSPDGYTGELFF. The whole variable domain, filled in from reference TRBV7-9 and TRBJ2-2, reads DTGVSQNPRHKITKRGQNVTFRCDPISEHNRLYWYRQTLGQGPEFLTYFQNEAQLEKSRLLSDRFSAERPKGSFSTLEIQRTEQGDSAMYLCASSPDGYTGELFFGEGSRLTVL.

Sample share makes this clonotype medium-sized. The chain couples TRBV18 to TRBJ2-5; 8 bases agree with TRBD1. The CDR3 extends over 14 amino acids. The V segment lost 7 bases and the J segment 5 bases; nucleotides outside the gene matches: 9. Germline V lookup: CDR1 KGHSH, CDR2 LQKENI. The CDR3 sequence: CASLPRTGKETQYF. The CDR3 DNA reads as TGTGCCAGCTTACCTCGGACAGGGAAGGAGACCCAGTACTTC.

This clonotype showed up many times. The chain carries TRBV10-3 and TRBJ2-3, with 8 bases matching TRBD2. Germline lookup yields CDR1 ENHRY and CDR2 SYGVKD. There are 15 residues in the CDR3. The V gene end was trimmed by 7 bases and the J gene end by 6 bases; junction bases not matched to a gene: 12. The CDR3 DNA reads TGTGCCATCAATCCCGAAGCGGGAGAATGGGATACGCAGTATTTT. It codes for CAINPEAGEWDTQYF.

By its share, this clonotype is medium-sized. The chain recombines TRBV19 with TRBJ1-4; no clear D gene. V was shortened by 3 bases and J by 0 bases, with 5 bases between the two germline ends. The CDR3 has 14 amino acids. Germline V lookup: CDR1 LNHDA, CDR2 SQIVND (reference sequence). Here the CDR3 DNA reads TGTGCCAGTAGTATCTTTTCAACTAATGAAAAACTGTTTTTT. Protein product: CASSIFSTNEKLFF. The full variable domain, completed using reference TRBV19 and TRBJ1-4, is DGGITQSPKYLFRKEGQNVTLSCEQNLNHDAMYWYRQDPGQGLRLIYYSQIVNDFQKGDIAEGYSVSREKKESFPLTVTSAQKNPTAFYLCASSIFSTNEKLFFGSGTQLSVL.

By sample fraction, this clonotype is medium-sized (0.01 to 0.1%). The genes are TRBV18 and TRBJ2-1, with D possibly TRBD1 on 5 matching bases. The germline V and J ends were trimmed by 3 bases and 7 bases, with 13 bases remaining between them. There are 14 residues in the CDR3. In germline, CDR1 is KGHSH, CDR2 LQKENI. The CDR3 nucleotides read TGTGCCAGCTCACCCCGTGAAGGGGTTAATGAGCAGTTCTTC. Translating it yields CASSPREGVNEQFF. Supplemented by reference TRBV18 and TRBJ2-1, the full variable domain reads NAGVMQNPRHLVRRRGQEARLRCSPMKGHSHVYWYRQLPEEGLKFMVYLQKENIIDESGMPKERFSAEFPKEGPSILRIQQVVRGDSAAYFCASSPREGVNEQFFGPGTRLTVL.